A single sample is the source of the 23 T cell receptor beta chains below, sequenced in a study of cytomegalovirus exposure and HLA in healthy donors. Both 60 Vbeta primers and 13 Jbeta primers went into the PCR. Data came from immunoSEQ multiplex PCR; TCRdb stores just in-frame clones and leaves some out. Among approximately 89,000 clones listed, around 84% were seen once. What was sequenced was PBMCs. The receptor set was obtained from a man aged 35 to 55 in good health and CMV-seropositive.

V is TRBV27 and J is TRBJ2-5; 8 bases agree with TRBD2. CDR1 and CDR2 (germline): MNHEY, SMNVEV (reference sequence). This CDR3 is built from 15 residues. V was pared by 7 bases and J by 4 bases, with 11 bases of the junction left unmatched. CDR3 loop: CASTQLQRESETQYF. The CDR3 DNA reads as TGTGCCAGCACGCAGCTGCAGCGGGAGTCAGAGACCCAGTACTTC.

This chain connects TRBV19 to TRBJ2-7; 11 positions match TRBD2. V trimming: 7 bases; J trimming: 4 bases; junction bases outside the gene matches: 3. In germline, CDR1 is LNHDA, CDR2 SQIVND (reference sequence). The CDR3 runs to 13 residues. The CDR3, as DNA: TGTGCCAGTATGGCTAGCGGGGGGTACGAGCAGTACTTC. It yields the protein CASMASGGYEQYF.

V is TRBV27 and J is TRBJ2-5; D is possibly TRBD1 (6 bases). This CDR3 contains 10 residues. The germline V gene has CDR1 MNHEY and CDR2 SMNVEV (reference sequence). V shed 8 bases and J shed 9 bases, with 10 bases lying between them. Here the CDR3 reads CASSRGAQYF. As DNA, the CDR3 is TGTGCCAGCTCCAGGGGTGCCCAGTACTTC.

V gene TRBV19 combines with J gene TRBJ1-2; no reliable D call. V was cut by 5 bases and J by 4 bases, with 11 bases left in between. The CDR3 loop spans 13 amino acids. CDR1 LNHDA and CDR2 SQIVND come from the germline V gene (reference sequence). CDR3 DNA sequence: TGTGCCAGTAGTGAGATTCCTCGCTATGGCTACACCTTC. It yields the protein CASSEIPRYGYTF. Variable domain in full (rest from reference TRBV19 and TRBJ1-2): DGGITQSPKYLFRKEGQNVTLSCEQNLNHDAMYWYRQDPGQGLRLIYYSQIVNDFQKGDIAEGYSVSREKKESFPLTVTSAQKNPTAFYLCASSEIPRYGYTFGSGTRLTVV.

The chain uses TRBV5-4 and TRBJ2-6; TRBD1 agrees at 9 bases. This CDR3 region has 17 residues. From germline, CDR1 is SGHNT and CDR2 YYREEE (reference sequence). The trim removed 4 bases at V and 0 bases at J, leaving 5 bases unmatched. The DNA for the CDR3 is TGTGCCAGCAGCCCCGGGACAGGGAGCTCTGGGGCCAACGTCCTGACTTTC. Amino acid sequence: CASSPGTGSSGANVLTF.

Only one count was recorded for this clone. This sequence joins TRBV5-5 and TRBJ1-4; perhaps TRBD1 as D (6 bases). Germline-derived CDR1 and CDR2 are SGHKS and YYEKEE (reference sequence). V dropped 4 bases and J dropped 6 bases, with 19 bases sitting between them. There are 16 residues in the CDR3. For the CDR3, the DNA is TGTGCCAGCAGCCTCGGTCGAGGGGGTATCCATGAAAAACTGTTTTTT. It yields the protein CASSLGRGGIHEKLFF.

This rearrangement joins TRBV30 to TRBJ2-7; D is ambiguous. In germline, CDR1 is GTSNPN, CDR2 SVGIG (reference sequence). The CDR3 sequence is 13 residues long. The V gene lost 2 bases and the J gene lost 2 bases, with 10 bases spanning the gap. The CDR3 nucleotides are TGTGCCTGGAGTCCTTTCGTCCCCTACGAGCAGTACTTC. It translates to CAWSPFVPYEQYF.

This chain links TRBV25-1 with TRBJ1-2; possible D gene TRBD1, 5 bases. Trimming pared 6 bases from V and 1 base from J, leaving 12 bases between. Germline lookup yields CDR1 MGHDK and CDR2 SYGVNS. The CDR3 extends over 14 amino acids. CDR3: CASSTQGYNYGYTF. The CDR3 bases are TGTGCCAGCAGCACGCAGGGATATAACTATGGCTACACCTTC.

This chain links TRBV5-1 with TRBJ2-1, with TRBD2 identical over 8 bases. This CDR3 is 15 amino acids long. The V gene's germline CDR1 is SGHRS and CDR2 YFSETQ. Germline trimming cut 4 bases from V and 5 bases from J; bases unmatched to any gene: 8. The CDR3 nucleotides read TGCGCCAGCAGCACGGGGGCGGGAGGTAACAATGAGCAGTTCTTC. Its protein product is CASSTGAGGNNEQFF.

The V gene is TRBV15, the J gene TRBJ2-6, with TRBD2 matching 8 bases. Germline V gene lookup returns CDR1 LNHNV and CDR2 YYDKDF (reference sequence). V shed 0 bases, J shed 2 bases, and the junction held 9 bases outside the gene matches. The CDR3 contains 19 residues. CDR3 protein: CATSRDFREGLPGANVLTF. The CDR3 DNA follows: TGTGCCACCAGCAGAGATTTTCGGGAGGGCCTTCCTGGGGCCAACGTCCTGACTTTC.

The chain employs TRBV11-3 and TRBJ2-7; TRBD1 aligns across 7 bases. Germline V CDR1 and CDR2: SGHNT, YENEEA. Germline trimming cut 5 bases from V and 2 bases from J; bases unmatched to any gene: 9. This CDR3 has 15 amino acids. CDR3 DNA sequence: TGTGCCAGCAGCGCCCGACAGGGCCTCGCCTACGAGCAGTACTTC. It yields the protein CASSARQGLAYEQYF.

This clone was seen only once. The chain couples TRBV5-4 to TRBJ2-2, with TRBD1 matching over 7 bases. V lost 3 bases, J lost 4 bases, and 3 bases stayed unmatched. CDR3 length: 14 amino acids. Germline V lookup: CDR1 SGHNT, CDR2 YYREEE (reference sequence). CDR3: CASSYRDSTGELFF. The CDR3 DNA is TGTGCCAGCAGCTACCGGGACAGCACCGGGGAGCTGTTTTTT.

The chain combines TRBV4-1 with TRBJ2-2; the D is unclear. The germline V gene encodes CDR1 MGHRA and CDR2 YSYEKL. Between the trimmed V and J ends, which lost 3 bases and 1 base, there was a span of 9 bases. The CDR3 sequence is 15 residues long. The CDR3 here is CASSHTPLNTGELFF. CDR3 sequence (DNA): TGCGCCAGCAGCCACACTCCCTTGAACACCGGGGAGCTGTTTTTT.

CDR3 nucleotides: TGTGCCAGCAGCCTAGCGGGAGGCTCGGGCGAGCAGTACTTC. Encoded protein: CASSLAGGSGEQYF. V gene TRBV11-3 combines with J gene TRBJ2-7; 11 nucleotides match TRBD2. J was trimmed by 6 bases and V by 5 bases; bases with no gene match: 6. Per germline, CDR1 SGHNT and CDR2 YENEEA. This CDR3 spans 14 amino acids.

In DNA, the CDR3 is TGTGCCAGCAGTTTGGTTACAGGGAAAGAGACCCAGTACTTC. This gives the protein CASSLVTGKETQYF. The rearrangement links TRBV28 to TRBJ2-5, with D possibly TRBD1 on 6 matching bases. V was pared by 3 bases and J by 3 bases, with 11 bases between. CDR1 is MDHEN and CDR2 is SYDVKM in the germline V gene. This CDR3 is 14 amino acids long.

This clone was counted only a few times. The rearrangement joins TRBV6-6 to TRBJ1-5, with D possibly matching TRBD1 (5 bases). This CDR3 comprises 12 residues. V lost 7 bases and J 1 base, leaving 5 bases between the germline ends. CDR1 and CDR2 (germline): MNHNY, SVGAGI (reference sequence). Here the CDR3 DNA reads TGTGCCAGCACAGGGAGCAATCAGCCCCAGCATTTT. It translates to CASTGSNQPQHF.

This clone occurred a few times. The chain uses TRBV2 and TRBJ2-2, with 11 bases matching TRBD2. Germline V CDR1 and CDR2: SNHLY, FYNNEI. Losses at the gene ends were 10 bases for V and 7 bases for J; bases not matched to a gene: 8. The CDR3 is 14 amino acids. CDR3 coding DNA: TGTGCCACCACTAGCGGGAGTAAAAACGGGGAGCTGTTTTTT. As protein: CATTSGSKNGELFF.

CDR3 loop: CARSEVPGQVGNSNQPQHF. The CDR3 region has the DNA TGTGCCAGAAGCGAGGTTCCGGGACAGGTTGGAAATAGCAATCAGCCCCAGCATTTT. The rearrangement uses TRBV5-3 and TRBJ1-5; 8 bases are a match to TRBD1. TRBV5-3 is an open reading frame, and its role is uncertain. This CDR3 contains 19 residues. V trimming: 4 bases; J trimming: 0 bases; junction bases outside the gene matches: 15.

J is TRBJ2-1 and V is TRBV7-3, with 7 bases matching TRBD1. V was pared by 2 bases and J by 9 bases, with 4 bases of the junction left unmatched. Germline V gene data show CDR1 as SGHTA and CDR2 as FQGTGA. The CDR3 totals 13 residues. CDR3 coding DNA: TGTGCCAGCAGCTTAGAGGGGGCTTCTGAGCAGTTCTTC. Its protein is CASSLEGASEQFF.

This clone showed up just once. The J gene is TRBJ2-3, the V gene TRBV6-5; 8 nucleotides agree with TRBD2. Germline V gene lookup returns CDR1 MNHEY and CDR2 SVGAGI. The CDR3 has 15 residues. J was trimmed by 6 bases and V by 7 bases; bases with no gene match: 12. As DNA, the CDR3 is TGTGCCAGCACCAGAGCGGGAGCTACATTCGATACGCAGTATTTT. Amino acid sequence: CASTRAGATFDTQYF.

The chain is built from TRBV7-2 and TRBJ2-3; the match to TRBD1 covers 7 bases. With 5 bases clipped from V and 5 bases from J, the junction kept 22 bases outside the gene matches. CDR1 is SGHTA and CDR2 is FQGNSA in the germline V gene. The length of the CDR3 is 19 residues. As DNA, the CDR3 is TGTGCCAGCAGCCCAAGCGAGACAGGGATTGGATTTAAGCTAGATACGCAGTATTTT. This gives the protein CASSPSETGIGFKLDTQYF. Filled out from reference TRBV7-2 and TRBJ2-3, the complete variable domain reads GAGVSQSPSNKVTEKGKDVELRCDPISGHTALYWYRQSLGQGLEFLIYFQGNSAPDKSGLPSDRFSAERTGGSVSTLTIQRTQQEDSAVYLCASSPSETGIGFKLDTQYFGPGTRLTVL.

The chain employs TRBV10-3 and TRBJ1-6; D may be TRBD1 (6 bases). The V end was cut by 6 bases, the J end by 6 bases, with 9 bases between. The CDR3 loop spans 13 amino acids. The germline CDR1 and CDR2 sequences are ENHRY and SYGVKD. The CDR3, as DNA: TGTGCCATCAGGGACAGATTTAATTCACCCCTCCACTTT. Translated, it gives CAIRDRFNSPLHF.

This chain uses TRBV11-2 with TRBJ2-1, with 8 bases that match TRBD1. Germline CDR1 and CDR2: SGHAT and FQNNGV. Trimming at V came to 5 bases and at J to 7 bases, leaving 10 bases not matched to a gene. This CDR3 is 15 amino acids long. CDR3 amino acids: CASSHSGQGRNEQFF. CDR3 nucleotide sequence: TGTGCCAGCAGCCATAGTGGACAGGGAAGGAATGAGCAGTTCTTC.